The present entry profiles one TCR beta chain with its context. The CDR3 extends over 12 amino acids. Germline loops: CDR1 SGHTA, CDR2 FQGNSA. The V and J ends lost 5 bases and 6 bases respectively, with 8 bases between them. These data are taken from a study of blood T cell repertoires in COVID-19. At the level of the study: Acute and convalescent COVID-19 specimens originated in the United States, Italy and Spain.

Categorization into cohorts depended on clinical history that participants reported. Some clones are missing from TCRdb's copy, which holds only in-frame ones; the method was immunoSEQ multiplex PCR. The sample yields approximately 270,000 clones, under 95% seen once. This TCR was sampled from a man in his forties or fifties who had been exposed to COVID-19. Sequencing used PBMCs or T cells enriched from blood (not recorded which). The chain is built from TRBV7-2 and TRBJ2-1, with D tentatively TRBD2 (5 bases). The CDR3 is CASSVSVNEQFF. The CDR3 DNA reads as TGTGCCAGCAGCGTTAGCGTCAATGAGCAGTTCTTC.